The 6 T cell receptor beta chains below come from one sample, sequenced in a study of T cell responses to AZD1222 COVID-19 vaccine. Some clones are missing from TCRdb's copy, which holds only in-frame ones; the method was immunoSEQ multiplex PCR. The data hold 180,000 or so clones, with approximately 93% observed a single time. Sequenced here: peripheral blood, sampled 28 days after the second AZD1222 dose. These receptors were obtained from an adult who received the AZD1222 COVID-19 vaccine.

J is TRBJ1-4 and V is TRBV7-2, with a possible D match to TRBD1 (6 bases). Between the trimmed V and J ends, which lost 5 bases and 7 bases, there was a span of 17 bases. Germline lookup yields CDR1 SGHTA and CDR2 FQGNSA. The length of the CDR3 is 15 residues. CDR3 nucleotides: TGTGCCAGCAGCCGCAACAGGGCGGCAGTTGAAAAACTGTTTTTT. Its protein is CASSRNRAAVEKLFF.

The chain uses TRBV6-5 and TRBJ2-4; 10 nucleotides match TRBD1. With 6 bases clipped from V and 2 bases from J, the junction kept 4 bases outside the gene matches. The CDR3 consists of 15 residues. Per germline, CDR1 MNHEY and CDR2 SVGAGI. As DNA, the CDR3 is TGTGCCAGCAGGACAGGGGGCGCTTCCAAAAACATTCAGTACTTC. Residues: CASRTGGASKNIQYF.

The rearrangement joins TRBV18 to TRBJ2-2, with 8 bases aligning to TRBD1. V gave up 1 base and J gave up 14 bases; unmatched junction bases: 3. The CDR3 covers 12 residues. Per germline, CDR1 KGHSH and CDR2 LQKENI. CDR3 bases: TGTGCCAGCTCACCACAGGACAGGGTACTGTTTTTT. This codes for CASSPQDRVLFF.

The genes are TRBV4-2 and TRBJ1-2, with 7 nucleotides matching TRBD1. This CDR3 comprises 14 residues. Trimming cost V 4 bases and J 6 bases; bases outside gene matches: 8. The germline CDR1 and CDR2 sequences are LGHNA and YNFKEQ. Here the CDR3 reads CASSPLAGGHGYTF. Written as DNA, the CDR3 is TGTGCCAGCAGCCCCCTGGCAGGGGGGCATGGCTACACCTTC.

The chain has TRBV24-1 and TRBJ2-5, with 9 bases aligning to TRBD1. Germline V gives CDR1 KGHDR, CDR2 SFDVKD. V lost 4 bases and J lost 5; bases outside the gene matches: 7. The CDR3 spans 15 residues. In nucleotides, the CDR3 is TGTGCCACCAGTGAGCGTCGGGGGACAGGGGAGACCCAGTACTTC. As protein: CATSERRGTGETQYF.

The CDR3 spells CASSIDRGGLNTEAFF. The DNA of the CDR3 is TGTGCCAGTAGTATAGATCGGGGGGGACTGAACACTGAAGCTTTCTTT. The chain uses TRBV19 and TRBJ1-1; possibly TRBD1 for D (5 bases). The CDR3 is made up of 16 amino acids. V was pared by 0 bases and J by 0 bases, with 11 bases between. Germline-derived CDR1 and CDR2 are LNHDA and SQIVND (reference sequence).